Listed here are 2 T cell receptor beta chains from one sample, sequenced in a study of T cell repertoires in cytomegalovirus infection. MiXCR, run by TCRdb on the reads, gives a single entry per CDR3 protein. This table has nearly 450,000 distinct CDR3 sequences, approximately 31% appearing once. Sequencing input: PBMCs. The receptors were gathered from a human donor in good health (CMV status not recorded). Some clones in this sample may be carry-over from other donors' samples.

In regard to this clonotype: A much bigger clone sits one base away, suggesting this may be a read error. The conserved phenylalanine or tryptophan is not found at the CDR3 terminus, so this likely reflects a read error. The CDR3: CASSIGQGYQPQHC. CDR3 nucleotides: TGTGCCAGCAGCATCGGACAGGGGTATCAGCCCCAGCATTGT. The rearrangement links TRBV7-2 to TRBJ1-5; 9 nucleotides match TRBD1. The V segment lost 5 bases and the J segment 5 bases; nucleotides outside the gene matches: 4. Germline V CDR1 and CDR2: SGHTA, FQGNSA. The CDR3 loop spans 14 amino acids.

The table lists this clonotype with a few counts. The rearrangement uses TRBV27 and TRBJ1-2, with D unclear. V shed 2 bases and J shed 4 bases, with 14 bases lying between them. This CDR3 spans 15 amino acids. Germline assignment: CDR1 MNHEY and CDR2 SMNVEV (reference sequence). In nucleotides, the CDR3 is TGTGCCAGCAGTTTAACATCCGCCCAGATCTATGGCTACACCTTC. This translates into CASSLTSAQIYGYTF.